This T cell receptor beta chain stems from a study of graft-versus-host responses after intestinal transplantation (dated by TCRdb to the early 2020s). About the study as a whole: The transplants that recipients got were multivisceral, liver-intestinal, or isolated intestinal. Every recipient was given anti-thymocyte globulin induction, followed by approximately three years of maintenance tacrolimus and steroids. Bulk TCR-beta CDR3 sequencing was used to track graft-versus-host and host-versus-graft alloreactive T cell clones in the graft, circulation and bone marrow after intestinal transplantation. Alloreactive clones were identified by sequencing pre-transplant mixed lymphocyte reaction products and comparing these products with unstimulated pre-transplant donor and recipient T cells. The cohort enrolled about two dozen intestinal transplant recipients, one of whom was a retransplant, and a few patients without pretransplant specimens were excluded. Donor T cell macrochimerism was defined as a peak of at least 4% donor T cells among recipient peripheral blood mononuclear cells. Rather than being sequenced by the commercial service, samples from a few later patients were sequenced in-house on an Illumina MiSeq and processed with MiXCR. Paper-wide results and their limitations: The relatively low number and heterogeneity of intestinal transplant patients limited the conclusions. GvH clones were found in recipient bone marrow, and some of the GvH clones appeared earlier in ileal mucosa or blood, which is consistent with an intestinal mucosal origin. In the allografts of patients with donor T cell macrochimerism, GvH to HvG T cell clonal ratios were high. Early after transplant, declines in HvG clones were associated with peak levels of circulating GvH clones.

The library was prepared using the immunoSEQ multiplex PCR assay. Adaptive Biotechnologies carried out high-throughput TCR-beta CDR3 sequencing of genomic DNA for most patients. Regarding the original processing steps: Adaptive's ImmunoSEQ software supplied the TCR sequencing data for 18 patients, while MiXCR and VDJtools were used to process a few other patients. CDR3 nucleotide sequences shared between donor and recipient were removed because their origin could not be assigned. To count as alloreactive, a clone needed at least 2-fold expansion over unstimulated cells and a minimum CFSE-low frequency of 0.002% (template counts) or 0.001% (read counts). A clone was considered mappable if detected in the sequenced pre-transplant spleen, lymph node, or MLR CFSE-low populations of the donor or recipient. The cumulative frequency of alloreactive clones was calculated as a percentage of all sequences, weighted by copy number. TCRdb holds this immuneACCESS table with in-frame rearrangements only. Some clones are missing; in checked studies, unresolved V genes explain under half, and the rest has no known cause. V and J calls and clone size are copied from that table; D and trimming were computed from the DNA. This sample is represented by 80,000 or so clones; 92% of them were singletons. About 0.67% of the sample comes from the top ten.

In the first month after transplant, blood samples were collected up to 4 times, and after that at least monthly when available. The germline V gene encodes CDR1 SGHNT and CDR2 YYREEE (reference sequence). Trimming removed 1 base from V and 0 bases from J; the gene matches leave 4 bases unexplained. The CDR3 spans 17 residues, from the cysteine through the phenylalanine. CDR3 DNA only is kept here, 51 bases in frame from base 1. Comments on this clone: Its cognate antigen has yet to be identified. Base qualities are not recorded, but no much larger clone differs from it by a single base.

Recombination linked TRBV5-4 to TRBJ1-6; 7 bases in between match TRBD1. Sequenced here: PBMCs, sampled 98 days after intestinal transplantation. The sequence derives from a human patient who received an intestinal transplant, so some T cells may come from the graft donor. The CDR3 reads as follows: CASSLSGGGSYNSPLHF. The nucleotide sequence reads TGTGCCAGCAGCTTGTCAGGGGGTGGCTCCTATAATTCACCCCTCCACTTT. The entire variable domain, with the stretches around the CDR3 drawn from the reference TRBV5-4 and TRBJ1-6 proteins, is ETGVTQSPTHLIKTRGQQVTLRCSSQSGHNTVSWYQQALGQGPQFIFQYYREEENGRGNFPPRFSGLQFPNYSSELNVNALELDDSALYLCASSLSGGGSYNSPLHFGNGTRLTVT.